These T cell receptor beta chains were read from a single sample in a study of Graves' ophthalmopathy and Graves' hyperthyroidism. Each CDR3 protein is one row after TCRdb ran MiXCR on the multiplex PCR reads. The sample lists approximately 160,000 distinct CDR3 sequences, about 40% seen once, with roughly 6% in the top ten. The specimen sequenced was peripheral blood. All receptors derive from a woman aged 40 to 50 with Graves' ophthalmopathy. Each CDR3 is given with its conserved first and last residue. D genes are given only for firm matches. Clone size is given for some rows only: seen once, a few or many times, or a class if the clone is expanded.

clone_size,d_call,j_call,v_call,cdr3_nt,cdr3_aa
NA,NA,TRBJ2-5,TRBV7-8,TGTGCCAGCAGCGGAGGTTTGGGGACCCAGTACTTC,CASSGGLGTQYF
many,TRBD2,TRBJ2-5,TRBV6-5,TGTGCCAGCAGTTACCCGACTAGCGGCCGCCAAGAGACCCAGTACTTC,CASSYPTSGRQETQYF
NA,NA,TRBJ1-5,TRBV12-3/TRBV12-4,TGTGCCAGCAGTTTATCCGCGGATCAGCCCCAGCATTTT,CASSLSADQPQHF
NA,TRBD2,TRBJ2-5,TRBV24-1,TGTGCCACCAGTGATGAGGGGACTAGCCTGCAGACCCAGTACTTC,CATSDEGTSLQTQYF
NA,NA,TRBJ1-1,TRBV29-1,TGCAGCGCCTCGGAGAACACTGAAGCTTTCTTT,CSASENTEAFF
NA,NA,TRBJ2-7,TRBV12-3/TRBV12-4,TGTGCCAGCACCCCCCCAGGGGATCCCTACGAGCAGTACTTC,CASTPPGDPYEQYF
many,NA,TRBJ2-2,TRBV11-3,TGTGCCAGCAGCCCCGGCAGACTCAACCTCGGGGAGCTGTTTTTT,CASSPGRLNLGELFF
NA,NA,TRBJ1-1,TRBV15,TGTGCCACCAGCAGAGATCTTAACAGGGTGAACACTGAAGCTTTCTTT,CATSRDLNRVNTEAFF
many,TRBD1,TRBJ1-5,TRBV20-1,TGCAGTGCTAGCCGGGACAGTTCCCTATATAGCAATCAGCCCCAACATTTT,CSASRDSSLYSNQPQHF
many,TRBD1,TRBJ2-2,TRBV20-1,TGCAGTGCTCCTAGGGGACAGAGCACCGGGGAGCTGTTTTTT,CSAPRGQSTGELFF
many,NA,TRBJ1-1,TRBV15,TGTGCCACCAGCAGAGATTTTGGGGGGAACACTGAAGCTTTCTTT,CATSRDFGGNTEAFF
many,TRBD1,TRBJ2-7,TRBV18,TGTGCCAGCTCACGGGGACAGGTAAAGGGCCACGAGCAGTACTTC,CASSRGQVKGHEQYF
many,TRBD1,TRBJ2-2,TRBV2,TGTGCCAGCAGTGAGCAGACAGGGTGGGAGCTGTTTTTT,CASSEQTGWELFF
NA,NA,TRBJ1-5,TRBV14,TGTGCCAGCAGCCGACTGTGGGTAGGGGTGCAGCCCCAGCATTTT,CASSRLWVGVQPQHF
many,NA,TRBJ2-7,TRBV28,TGTGCCAGCAGTCCCGGGACACTTCTTGTGGAGCAGTACTTC,CASSPGTLLVEQYF
NA,NA,TRBJ1-6,TRBV7-8,TGTGCCAGCAGCTTTACCCGGGACATAAATTCACCCCTCCACTTT,CASSFTRDINSPLHF
NA,TRBD1,TRBJ1-6,TRBV28,TGTGCCAGCAGAACGGACAGGAGGAATTCACCCCTCCACTTT,CASRTDRRNSPLHF
many,TRBD2,TRBJ2-5,TRBV6-2/TRBV6-3,TGTGCCAGCAATCATCCCTTCGTAGCGGGGCAAGAGACCCAGTACTTC,CASNHPFVAGQETQYF
many,NA,TRBJ2-2,TRBV28,TGTGCCAGCAACCCGGGGCCTTTACTCACCGGGGAGCTGTTTTTT,CASNPGPLLTGELFF
many,NA,TRBJ1-1,TRBV27,TGTGCCAGCAGTATGACGGGGAACACTGAAGCTTTCTTT,CASSMTGNTEAFF
NA,TRBD1,TRBJ1-1,TRBV12-3/TRBV12-4,TGTGCCAGCAGTTCCCCTACCAGGACAGGGGGCGGTGAAGCTTTCTTT,CASSSPTRTGGGEAFF
many,NA,TRBJ2-7,TRBV29-1,TGCAGCGTTGTTCCTCCGACCACCTACGAGCAGTACTTC,CSVVPPTTYEQYF
many,NA,TRBJ2-7,TRBV6-5,TGTGCCAGCACCCCGTGGACCCTAAGCTCCTACGAGCAGTACTTC,CASTPWTLSSYEQYF
NA,NA,TRBJ1-6,TRBV20-1,TGCAGTGCGTCGGGACTCTCCGTCATAACCCTCCACTTT,CSASGLSVITLHF
many,NA,TRBJ2-7,TRBV19,TGTGCCAGTAAGCCCGAAGGTCGGGAAGACCGCTACGAGCAGTACTTC,CASKPEGREDRYEQYF
many,NA,TRBJ2-2,TRBV28,TGTGCCAGCAGTACCGGAAGCGGGGAGCTGTTTTTT,CASSTGSGELFF
many,TRBD1,TRBJ2-5,TRBV19,TGTGCCAGTAGTATGGGAACCGGGACAGGGCAAGAGACCCAGTACTTC,CASSMGTGTGQETQYF